The 19 T cell receptor beta chains listed next were all sequenced from one sample in a study of patients and donors after allogeneic stem cell transplantation. TCRdb re-analysed the RT-PCR reads in MiXCR, keeping a single row per CDR3 protein. The sample holds roughly 880,000 distinct CDR3 sequences, under 20% seen once. What was sequenced was blood, either unsorted or a sorted T cell fraction (not recorded which). The receptors here all came from a human donor who was either an allogeneic HSCT recipient or a stem cell or donor lymphocyte infusion donor (not recorded which). It is not recorded whose cells these are; they may come from a transplant donor.

This clonotype was recorded a few times. The chain has TRBV18 and TRBJ2-5, with D perhaps matching TRBD1 or TRBD2 (5 bases each). The CDR3 runs to 14 residues. The germline V and J ends were trimmed by 3 bases and 4 bases, with 12 bases remaining between them. Germline V gene sequence: CDR1 KGHSH, CDR2 LQKENI. CDR3 DNA sequence: TGTGCCAGCTCACCCGGGGCGTTTGGAGAGACCCAGTACTTC. Encoded protein: CASSPGAFGETQYF.

The gene calls are TRBV20-1 and TRBJ1-1, with 7 bases identical to TRBD1. Trimming at V came to 4 bases and at J to 5 bases, leaving 10 bases not matched to a gene. The germline gives CDR1 DFQATT, CDR2 SNEGSKA (reference sequence). This CDR3 has 14 amino acids. The CDR3 DNA follows: TGCAGTGCTAAACTAAGGACAGGTAGGACTGAAGCTTTCTTT. This encodes CSAKLRTGRTEAFF.

This clonotype was detected only a few times. The chain is built from TRBV7-2 and TRBJ1-5, with TRBD1 as a possible D gene (6 bases). The CDR3 is 13 amino acids. CDR1 SGHTA and CDR2 FQGNSA come from the germline V gene. V lost 8 bases to trimming and J lost 6 bases, with 14 bases between them. CDR3 region: CASSAGVTQPQHF. CDR3 nucleotides: TGTGCCAGCTCGGCAGGGGTCACTCAGCCCCAGCATTTT. Supplemented by reference TRBV7-2 and TRBJ1-5, the full variable domain reads GAGVSQSPSNKVTEKGKDVELRCDPISGHTALYWYRQSLGQGLEFLIYFQGNSAPDKSGLPSDRFSAERTGGSVSTLTIQRTQQEDSAVYLCASSAGVTQPQHFGDGTRLSIL.

This clonotype showed up just a few times. The V gene is TRBV24-1, the J gene TRBJ2-3; TRBD2 agrees at 13 bases. CDR3 size: 14 residues. V shed 9 bases, J shed 3 bases, and the junction held 2 bases outside the gene matches. CDR1 is KGHDR and CDR2 is SFDVKD in the germline V gene. CDR3 DNA sequence: TGTGCCACCGGGGGACTAGCGGGAACAGATACGCAGTATTTT. Translation gives CATGGLAGTDTQYF.

The chain uses TRBV10-3 and TRBJ1-2; 8 nucleotides line up with TRBD1. The CDR3 has 13 amino acids. After removal of 10 bases from V and 4 bases from J, the junction contained 8 bases not matched to a gene. Germline CDR1 is ENHRY and CDR2 is SYGVKD. This CDR3 reads CATAGGLAYGYTF. Written as DNA, the CDR3 is TGTGCCACAGCAGGGGGCTTGGCCTATGGCTACACCTTC.

This clonotype was counted only a few times. The genes are TRBV7-9 and TRBJ2-3; no firm D call. The CDR3 consists of 13 residues. Between the trimmed V and J ends, which lost 4 bases and 1 base, there was a span of 6 bases. From germline, CDR1 is SEHNR and CDR2 FQNEAQ (reference sequence). The DNA of the CDR3 is TGTGCCAGCAGCTCCCTAGGCACAGATACGCAGTATTTT. This sequence encodes CASSSLGTDTQYF. The whole variable domain, filled in from reference TRBV7-9 and TRBJ2-3, reads DTGVSQNPRHKITKRGQNVTFRCDPISEHNRLYWYRQTLGQGPEFLTYFQNEAQLEKSRLLSDRFSAERPKGSFSTLEIQRTEQGDSAMYLCASSSLGTDTQYFGPGTRLTVL.

This clonotype came up a few times. The chain uses TRBV29-1 and TRBJ2-7; TRBD1 matches 8 bases. Germline loops: CDR1 SQVTM, CDR2 ANQGSEA. This CDR3 region has 15 residues. Trimming removed 2 bases from V and 0 bases from J; junction bases left unmatched: 6. This CDR3 reads CSVEPHRGSSYEQYF. The CDR3 bases are TGCAGCGTTGAACCCCACAGGGGGAGCTCCTACGAGCAGTACTTC.

This clonotype was seen a handful of times. The genes are TRBV14 and TRBJ2-5, with no clear D. Germline CDR1 is SGHDN and CDR2 is FVKESK. V lost 4 bases, J lost 2 bases, and 8 bases lay in between. The CDR3 sequence is 13 residues long. The CDR3 DNA follows: TGTGCCAGCAGCCCTAAGAATCAAGAGACCCAGTACTTC. This codes for CASSPKNQETQYF.

The rearrangement joins TRBV29-1 to TRBJ2-7; TRBD2 might be the D (5 bases). This CDR3 region has 12 residues. The ends were cut back, 3 bases at V and 3 bases at J, with 9 bases in the middle. Germline V gene lookup returns CDR1 SQVTM and CDR2 ANQGSEA. CDR3 sequence reads: CSVDGVNYEQYF. The CDR3 nucleotides read TGCAGCGTTGACGGGGTCAACTACGAGCAGTACTTC.

V usage is TRBV4-1 and J usage is TRBJ2-2; no clear D gene. This CDR3 contains 14 residues. Germline CDR1 MGHRA, CDR2 YSYEKL. V was trimmed by 4 bases and J by 2 bases, leaving 8 bases between them. CDR3: CASSPLYNTGELFF. The CDR3, as DNA: TGCGCCAGCAGCCCTCTATATAACACCGGGGAGCTGTTTTTT.

The chain joins TRBV24-1 to TRBJ2-7; no reliable D call. The CDR3 length is 12 residues. V was clipped by 0 bases and J by 9 bases, with 8 bases between them. Germline CDR1 KGHDR, CDR2 SFDVKD. This chain's CDR3 is CATSDLGNRQYF. The CDR3 DNA reads TGTGCCACCAGTGATTTGGGGAATCGGCAGTACTTC.

The gene calls are TRBV12-3 or TRBV12-4 and TRBJ1-6; 8 bases are a match to TRBD1. With V trimmed by 6 bases and J by 1 base, 5 bases remained unmatched. CDR3 length: 16 residues. The chain's CDR3 is CASRSRDRSYNSPLHF. DNA for the CDR3: TGTGCCAGCAGAAGCCGGGACAGGTCCTATAATTCACCCCTCCACTTT.

This chain links TRBV4-2 with TRBJ2-7; 7 bases align to TRBD2. The trim removed 3 bases at V and 5 bases at J, leaving 10 bases unmatched. This CDR3 is 15 amino acids long. CDR1 LGHNA and CDR2 YNFKEQ come from the germline V gene. In nucleotides, the CDR3 is TGTGCCAGCAGCCATGGTGGGAGGGAGGGCGACGAGCAGTACTTC. Translation gives CASSHGGREGDEQYF.

The CDR3 loop reads CASSQGTGWFTDTQYF. The CDR3, as DNA: TGCGCCAGCAGCCAAGGGACAGGGTGGTTCACAGATACGCAGTATTTT. The rearrangement joins TRBV4-1 to TRBJ2-3, with 8 bases that match TRBD1. The germline V gene encodes CDR1 MGHRA and CDR2 YSYEKL. The CDR3 contains 16 residues. V trimming: 1 base; J trimming: 2 bases; junction bases outside the gene matches: 5.

The table lists this clonotype with a few counts. The genes are TRBV18 and TRBJ1-2; 8 bases align to TRBD1. This CDR3 comprises 15 residues. The germline V gene encodes CDR1 KGHSH and CDR2 LQKENI. The trim removed 3 bases at V and 3 bases at J, leaving 6 bases unmatched. The CDR3 loop reads CASSPDRGRDYGYTF. DNA for the CDR3: TGTGCCAGCTCACCCGACAGGGGTCGGGACTATGGCTACACCTTC. Supplemented by reference TRBV18 and TRBJ1-2, the full variable domain reads NAGVMQNPRHLVRRRGQEARLRCSPMKGHSHVYWYRQLPEEGLKFMVYLQKENIIDESGMPKERFSAEFPKEGPSILRIQQVVRGDSAAYFCASSPDRGRDYGYTFGSGTRLTVV.

This clonotype came up a few times. The rearrangement links TRBV6-2 or TRBV6-3 to TRBJ2-3; 13 bases are a match to TRBD2. The CDR3 is made up of 20 amino acids. Per the germline V gene, CDR1 is MNHEY and CDR2 is SVGEGT. The ends lost 5 bases at V and 0 bases at J; junction bases unmatched: 14. CDR3 DNA: TGTGCCAGCAGTACACGCTTTCGACTAGCGGGAGGAACTAGCACAGATACGCAGTATTTT. Its translation is CASSTRFRLAGGTSTDTQYF.

This rearrangement joins TRBV24-1 to TRBJ2-1; possible D gene TRBD2, 6 bases. Germline values: CDR1 KGHDR, CDR2 SFDVKD. There are 15 residues in the CDR3. V shed 4 bases and J shed 4 bases, with 13 bases lying between them. The CDR3: CATSDPGRPYNEQFF. The CDR3 DNA reads as TGTGCCACCAGTGACCCGGGGAGGCCATACAATGAGCAGTTCTTC.

In its sample, this clonotype was seen a few times. The gene calls are TRBV4-1 and TRBJ2-7; 12 bases line up with TRBD2. V dropped 3 bases and J dropped 0; count of bases not matched to a gene: 6. Germline lookup yields CDR1 MGHRA and CDR2 YSYEKL. The CDR3 has 17 amino acids. CDR3 sequence reads: CASSQLRLAGASYEQYF. The CDR3 DNA follows: TGCGCCAGCAGCCAGCTCCGACTAGCGGGGGCCTCCTACGAGCAGTACTTC.

The rearrangement uses TRBV4-3 and TRBJ2-7; no firm D call. CDR3 size: 16 residues. Germline V gene data show CDR1 as LGHNA and CDR2 as YSLEER. V lost 0 bases and J 3 bases, leaving 15 bases between the germline ends. DNA of the CDR3: TGCGCCAGCAGCCAAGATATATCCGGTCTCCACTACGAGCAGTACTTC. The encoded protein is CASSQDISGLHYEQYF.